The 16 T cell receptor beta chains listed next were all sequenced from one sample in a study of blood T cell repertoires in COVID-19. The method was immunoSEQ multiplex PCR; TCRdb's version includes in-frame clones alone and lacks a portion of them. The sample holds 90,000 to 100,000 clones, roughly 82% seen once. The sequencing input was peripheral blood. All receptors come from a man aged 80 or over with acute or convalescent COVID-19.

The CDR3 nucleotides read TGTGCCAGCCGGGGACAGACAAATTCACCCCTCCACTTT. It yields the protein CASRGQTNSPLHF. This chain joins TRBV12-3 or TRBV12-4 and TRBJ1-6; the match to TRBD1 covers 7 bases. The CDR3 extends over 13 amino acids. Germline trimming cut 8 bases from V and 7 bases from J; bases unmatched to any gene: 5.

This sequence joins TRBV3-1 (or the pseudogene TRBV3-2) and TRBJ2-1; 7 bases are a match to TRBD2. The CDR3 covers 14 residues. The germline CDR1 and CDR2 sequences are LGHDT and YNNKEL (reference sequence). V gave up 2 bases and J gave up 8 bases; unmatched junction bases: 6. CDR3 protein: CASSQMTSSYEQFF. CDR3 DNA: TGTGCCAGCAGCCAAATGACTAGCAGCTATGAGCAGTTCTTC.

The gene calls are TRBV5-1 and TRBJ1-4, with D unclear. Per the germline V gene, CDR1 is SGHRS and CDR2 is YFSETQ. The V end was cut by 3 bases, the J end by 6 bases, with 21 bases between. The CDR3 is 17 amino acids. CDR3 sequence: CASSSGASTAGYEKLFF. CDR3 sequence (DNA): TGCGCCAGCAGCTCAGGAGCTTCGACGGCGGGTTATGAAAAACTGTTTTTT.

The chain combines TRBV5-1 with TRBJ1-5, with 8 bases lining up with TRBD1. The CDR3 has 13 residues. Germline V gives CDR1 SGHRS, CDR2 YFSETQ. The trim removed 4 bases at V and 10 bases at J, leaving 7 bases unmatched. CDR3 DNA sequence: TGCGCCAGCAGCCCGACAGGGGATGAACCCCAGCATTTT. It translates to CASSPTGDEPQHF. Full variable domain (rest looked up from reference TRBV5-1 and TRBJ1-5): KAGVTQTPRYLIKTRGQQVTLSCSPISGHRSVSWYQQTPGQGLQFLFEYFSETQRNKGNFPGRFSGRQFSNSRSEMNVSTLELGDSALYLCASSPTGDEPQHFGDGTRLSIL.

In its sample, this clone was seen a few times. J is TRBJ2-7 and V is TRBV28; D is perhaps TRBD1 (5 bases). Germline V gene data show CDR1 as MDHEN and CDR2 as SYDVKM. This CDR3 is 14 amino acids long. V was clipped by 0 bases and J by 0 bases, with 6 bases between them. CDR3 protein: CASSLWDISYEQYF. CDR3 in DNA: TGTGCCAGCAGTTTATGGGACATCTCCTACGAGCAGTACTTC.

The chain joins TRBV4-3 to TRBJ2-5, with a weak D call TRBD2 (5 bases). From germline, CDR1 is LGHNA and CDR2 YSLEER. The CDR3 runs 15 residues. Trimming stripped 0 bases from V and 5 bases from J, with 13 bases between. This chain's CDR3 is CASSQEGRERETQYF. The DNA for the CDR3 is TGCGCCAGCAGCCAAGAGGGAAGGGAGCGGGAGACCCAGTACTTC.

In nucleotides, the CDR3 is TGTGCCAGCAGTCCCGGGACAGGCAACTCTGGGGCCAACGTCCTGACTTTC. It specifies CASSPGTGNSGANVLTF. The V and J genes are TRBV27 and TRBJ2-6, with 8 bases that match TRBD1. The CDR3 sequence is 17 residues long. Unmatched junction bases numbered 6, after V lost 5 bases and J lost 0 bases. CDR1 and CDR2 (germline): MNHEY, SMNVEV (reference sequence).

The J gene is TRBJ2-1, the V gene TRBV7-2, with D possibly being TRBD1 (6 bases). CDR3 length: 13 amino acids. Trimming shortened V by 5 bases and J by 7 bases, and 12 bases separated the two germline ends. CDR1 is SGHTA, CDR2 FQGNSA, per germline. CDR3 protein: CASSLRGGNEQFF. CDR3 nucleotide sequence: TGTGCCAGCAGCCTTAGAGGGGGTAATGAGCAGTTCTTC.

The chain links TRBV5-1 to TRBJ2-5, with 14 bases identical to TRBD2. V lost 4 bases to trimming and J lost 0 bases; unmatched junction nucleotides: 5. Germline CDR1 is SGHRS and CDR2 is YFSETQ. The CDR3 runs 17 residues. CDR3 sequence (DNA): TGCGCCAGCAGCCGGGGGACTAGCGGGGGACACCAAGAGACCCAGTACTTC. It translates to CASSRGTSGGHQETQYF.

The chain carries TRBV7-9 and TRBJ2-1; 9 nucleotides align to TRBD1. The CDR3 is 15 amino acids. Germline values: CDR1 SEHNR, CDR2 FQNEAQ (reference sequence). The V segment lost 5 bases and the J segment 3 bases; nucleotides outside the gene matches: 5. This CDR3 reads CASSPRQGGYNEQFF. The CDR3 nucleotides are TGTGCCAGCAGCCCAAGACAGGGGGGCTACAATGAGCAGTTCTTC.

This clone rates as medium-sized. V usage is TRBV6-4 and J usage is TRBJ2-1, with D possibly being TRBD1 (7 bases). CDR1 is MRHNA, CDR2 SNTAGT, per germline. This CDR3 comprises 16 residues. V lost 0 bases to trimming and J lost 5 bases, with 14 bases between them. In nucleotides, the CDR3 is TGTGCCAGCAGTGACTCTGGCAGGGGGGACCACAATGAGCAGTTCTTC. Translation: CASSDSGRGDHNEQFF.

In this sample, this clone turned up once. The V gene is TRBV12-3 or TRBV12-4, the J gene TRBJ2-3, with D possibly TRBD2 on 6 matching bases. This CDR3 is 13 amino acids long. Between the trimmed V and J ends, which lost 9 bases and 0 bases, there was a span of 10 bases. The CDR3 region is CASGGTSTDTQYF. The CDR3 DNA sequence: TGTGCCAGTGGTGGGACTAGCACAGATACGCAGTATTTT.

V usage is TRBV6-5 and J usage is TRBJ2-7; TRBD1 might be the D (6 bases). Trimming removed 2 bases at V and 1 base at J, with 12 bases between. The CDR3 is made up of 15 amino acids. Germline-derived CDR1 and CDR2 are MNHEY and SVGAGI. The CDR3 here is CASSYAGTLSYEQYF. In DNA, the CDR3 is TGTGCCAGCAGTTACGCCGGGACATTATCCTACGAGCAGTACTTC.

This clone has just a few counts. This chain connects TRBV10-2 to TRBJ1-3, with D possibly TRBD1 on 5 matching bases. Trimming took 8 bases from V and 0 from J, leaving 8 bases between them. This CDR3 spans 13 amino acids. Germline lookup yields CDR1 WSHSY and CDR2 SAAADI. CDR3 nucleotide sequence: TGCGCCAGCCAGGGTTACTCTGGAAACACCATATATTTT. Protein sequence: CASQGYSGNTIYF.

The chain has TRBV24-1 and TRBJ2-2; 13 bases agree with TRBD2. The CDR3 is 18 residues long. V shed 4 bases, J shed 5 bases, and the junction held 9 bases outside the gene matches. The germline gives CDR1 KGHDR, CDR2 SFDVKD. This CDR3 reads CATSDLLAGGPGTGELFF. DNA of the CDR3: TGTGCCACCAGTGACCTACTAGCGGGAGGGCCGGGAACCGGGGAGCTGTTTTTT.

The gene calls are TRBV18 and TRBJ1-2; 7 nucleotides align to TRBD1. This CDR3 has 14 residues. V lost 3 bases and J lost 8; bases outside the gene matches: 9. Germline CDR1 KGHSH, CDR2 LQKENI. The CDR3 nucleotides read TGTGCCAGCTCACCGACAGGGAATAGGTGGGGCTACACCTTC. Translating gives CASSPTGNRWGYTF.